This note documents a single T cell receptor beta chain sequence. What it binds is unknown. This record comes from a study of persistence of HIV-infected CD4 T cells. For the study at large: Isolated cells were CMV- and HIV-1 Gag-responding CD4+ T cells.

The libraries were made with immunoSEQ version 4 in survey mode. Assay used: immunoSEQ multiplex PCR; TCRdb lists only in-frame clones, some missing. Of approximately 36,000 clones in the sample, more than 75% were seen once. Germline CDR1 and CDR2: SGHTA and FQGNSA. V was pared by 5 bases and J by 0 bases, with 14 bases between. The CDR3 consists of 17 residues. The stimulus was an HIV-1 Gag 15-mer peptide pool, around 1.1 ug/peptide/mL. Sorted nonresponding memory CD4+ T cells were CD40L-negative, CD69-negative, CD45RO-high. Specimen: cultured CD4+ T cells from PBMCs, collected from a patient who received antiretroviral therapy. The clonotype was recovered from an adult with HIV. The donor label of this sample is uncertain. The rearrangement joins TRBV7-2 to TRBJ1-6, with a weak D call TRBD1 (6 bases). The CDR3 DNA follows: TGTGCCAGCAGCCCCTGGGAGGGGGACTCCTATAATTCACCCCTCCACTTT. As protein: CASSPWEGDSYNSPLHF.